These 28 T cell receptor beta chains originate from one sample sequenced in a study of T cell changes during pregnancy in multiple sclerosis (dated by TCRdb to the late 2010s). The library was obtained by the immunoSEQ multiplex PCR assay. The table was pulled from immuneACCESS by TCRdb, which kept in-frame rearrangements only. Such tables lose some clones; where checked, under half of the loss comes from unresolved V genes, and the rest has no known cause. Counted in this sample were about 83,000 clones; over 80% of them appeared once. Clones ranked in the top ten supply 3% to 4.5% of the sample. The sample was PBMCs, taken in the first trimester of pregnancy. The receptors were sampled from a female donor in good health, serving as a control in a pregnancy study. Some clones in this sample may be carry-over from other donors' samples.

The rearrangement uses TRBV6-5 and TRBJ1-2, with a weak D call TRBD1 (5 bases). Germline CDR1 MNHEY, CDR2 SVGAGI. The CDR3 has 14 residues. Deletions cut 2 bases from V and 8 bases from J, with 15 bases between. The CDR3 DNA reads as TGTGCCAGCAGTTACGGGACTTACGTCGGGGGCTACACCTTC. Amino acids: CASSYGTYVGGYTF.

The genes are TRBV5-4 and TRBJ2-2; no definite D call. Between the trimmed V and J ends, which lost 1 base and 5 bases, there was a span of 3 bases. This CDR3 spans 12 amino acids. Germline V CDR1 and CDR2: SGHNT, YYREEE (reference sequence). The CDR3 reads CASSLTTGELFF. The CDR3 DNA follows: TGTGCCAGCAGCTTGACTACCGGGGAGCTGTTTTTT.

The rearrangement links TRBV28 to TRBJ2-7; 9 nucleotides agree with TRBD2. V trimming: 3 bases; J trimming: 1 base; junction bases outside the gene matches: 1. CDR1 is MDHEN, CDR2 SYDVKM, per germline. This CDR3 region has 14 residues. CDR3 amino acids: CASSFSGSSYEQYF. The CDR3 DNA sequence: TGTGCCAGCAGTTTTAGCGGGAGTTCCTACGAGCAGTACTTC.

CDR3 region: CASSQETGTGNTIYF. CDR3 DNA sequence: TGCGCCAGCAGCCAAGAGACAGGGACTGGAAACACCATATATTTT. The chain employs TRBV4-1 and TRBJ1-3; 7 bases fit TRBD1. Germline V CDR1 and CDR2: MGHRA, YSYEKL. V lost 0 bases to trimming and J lost 2 bases; unmatched junction nucleotides: 1. This CDR3 comprises 15 residues.

This clone showed up just a few times. The rearrangement uses TRBV19 and TRBJ1-1; weak D call: TRBD1 (5 bases). The CDR3 has 14 residues. V was trimmed by 3 bases and J by 4 bases, leaving 12 bases between them. Germline lookup yields CDR1 LNHDA and CDR2 SQIVND (reference sequence). The CDR3 region has the DNA TGTGCCAGTAGTATTGGGGGGAGGGCCACTGAAGCTTTCTTT. Amino acid sequence: CASSIGGRATEAFF.

J is TRBJ2-7 and V is TRBV7-2; D remains ambiguous. Trimming took off 3 bases at V and 2 bases at J, with 8 bases between the two ends. Per the germline V gene, CDR1 is SGHTA and CDR2 is FQGNSA. The length of the CDR3 is 13 residues. CDR3 residues: CASSFTEAYEQYF. For the CDR3, the DNA is TGTGCCAGCAGCTTTACAGAAGCCTACGAGCAGTACTTC.

The J gene is TRBJ2-1, the V gene TRBV7-2, with 9 bases aligning to TRBD2. Germline CDR1 is SGHTA and CDR2 is FQGNSA. This CDR3 region has 17 residues. The junction had 4 bases not matched to a gene; V was cut back by 1 base and J by 0 bases. The CDR3 sequence: CASSLVPSGNSYNEQFF. The CDR3 coding sequence is TGTGCCAGCAGCTTAGTGCCTAGCGGGAACTCCTACAATGAGCAGTTCTTC.

This sequence joins TRBV4-2 and TRBJ2-1, with D possibly matching TRBD2 (6 bases). V lost 0 bases to trimming and J lost 13 bases, with 16 bases between them. Germline V lookup: CDR1 LGHNA, CDR2 YNFKEQ. The CDR3 extends over 14 amino acids. In DNA, the CDR3 is TGTGCCAGCAGCCAAGATAAAGTCGGGACTCCTCAGTTCTTC. It specifies CASSQDKVGTPQFF.

This chain uses TRBV5-1 with TRBJ2-5; 7 bases are shared with TRBD2. CDR1 SGHRS and CDR2 YFSETQ come from the germline V gene. The CDR3 contains 16 residues. V lost 7 bases and J lost 1; bases outside the gene matches: 13. The CDR3 DNA reads TGCGCCAGCGACCTAGGCCCCCGGGGGGTCCAAGAGACCCAGTACTTC. The encoded protein is CASDLGPRGVQETQYF.

The CDR3 is CASSIIWTKNTGELFF. CDR3 nucleotide sequence: TGTGCCAGTAGTATTATCTGGACTAAAAACACCGGGGAGCTGTTTTTT. The chain uses TRBV19 and TRBJ2-2; perhaps TRBD2 as D (6 bases). Germline-derived CDR1 and CDR2 are LNHDA and SQIVND (reference sequence). This CDR3 comprises 16 residues. Trimming stripped 3 bases from V and 2 bases from J, with 13 bases between.

The chain has TRBV28 and TRBJ2-7; 7 bases are shared with TRBD1. Trimming took 3 bases from V and 5 from J; bases not matched to a gene: 7. Germline V gives CDR1 MDHEN, CDR2 SYDVKM. The CDR3 loop spans 14 amino acids. The CDR3 reads CASSLSRGRNEQYF. The DNA for the CDR3 is TGTGCCAGCAGTTTGTCTAGGGGGCGAAACGAGCAGTACTTC.

The chain is built from TRBV28 and TRBJ2-2; 9 bases agree with TRBD1. Germline assignment: CDR1 MDHEN and CDR2 SYDVKM. With 6 bases clipped from V and 7 bases from J, the junction kept 12 bases outside the gene matches. The length of the CDR3 is 16 residues. The CDR3 here is CASSATGTGYIGELFF. CDR3 bases: TGTGCCAGCAGCGCAACCGGGACAGGGTACATCGGGGAGCTGTTTTTT.

As DNA, the CDR3 is TGTGCCAGCAGCTTAGGGGGACAGTCCCAGCCCCAGCATTTT. Encoded protein: CASSLGGQSQPQHF. The chain joins TRBV7-2 to TRBJ1-5; 7 positions match TRBD1. The CDR3 is 14 residues long. J was trimmed by 7 bases and V by 1 base; bases with no gene match: 4. Per the germline V gene, CDR1 is SGHTA and CDR2 is FQGNSA. Combining the CDR3 with reference TRBV7-2 and TRBJ1-5 gives the whole variable domain GAGVSQSPSNKVTEKGKDVELRCDPISGHTALYWYRQSLGQGLEFLIYFQGNSAPDKSGLPSDRFSAERTGGSVSTLTIQRTQQEDSAVYLCASSLGGQSQPQHFGDGTRLSIL.

V gene TRBV7-3 combines with J gene TRBJ2-5, with 9 positions matching TRBD1. Per the germline V gene, CDR1 is SGHTA and CDR2 is FQGTGA. The length of the CDR3 is 15 residues. Germline trimming cut 5 bases from V and 2 bases from J; bases unmatched to any gene: 6. The CDR3, as DNA: TGTGCCAGCAGCCCGGGGACAGGGTTTCAAGAGACCCAGTACTTC. As protein: CASSPGTGFQETQYF.

The V call is TRBV7-8, the J call TRBJ2-1; D might be TRBD2 (6 bases). The germline V gene encodes CDR1 SGHVS and CDR2 FQNEAQ. The V end was cut by 5 bases, the J end by 3 bases, with 11 bases between. This CDR3 has 14 residues. CDR3 sequence: CASSQRRDYNEQFF. DNA of the CDR3: TGTGCCAGCAGCCAGAGGAGGGACTACAATGAGCAGTTCTTC. The variable domain in full, with the rest retrieved from reference TRBV7-8 and TRBJ2-1, is GAGVSQSPRYKVAKRGQDVALRCDPISGHVSLFWYQQALGQGPEFLTYFQNEAQLDKSGLPSDRFFAERPEGSVSTLKIQRTQQEDSAVYLCASSQRRDYNEQFFGPGTRLTVL.

The chain links TRBV19 to TRBJ2-7, with 9 bases lining up with TRBD1. This CDR3 has 16 amino acids. With 3 bases clipped from V and 3 bases from J, the junction kept 9 bases outside the gene matches. Looked up from germline, CDR1 is LNHDA and CDR2 is SQIVND (reference sequence). This CDR3 is CASSIYPGQGVYEQYF. DNA of the CDR3: TGTGCCAGTAGTATCTATCCGGGACAGGGTGTCTACGAGCAGTACTTC.

The rearrangement links TRBV2 to TRBJ1-4; 8 bases are shared with TRBD1. Per germline, CDR1 SNHLY and CDR2 FYNNEI. CDR3 size: 13 residues. Unmatched junction bases numbered 4, after V lost 6 bases and J lost 7 bases. CDR3 coding DNA: TGTGCCAGCAGGGAGACAGGGGTTGAAAAACTGTTTTTT. It encodes CASRETGVEKLFF.

The gene calls are TRBV19 and TRBJ2-2; 9 bases match TRBD2. This CDR3 has 17 amino acids. CDR1 is LNHDA, CDR2 SQIVND, per germline (reference sequence). The J segment lost 4 bases and the V segment lost 3 bases, leaving 9 bases of the junction unmatched. The CDR3 DNA follows: TGTGCCAGTAGTATGCTCTCCCCAGCGGGAGGCACCGGGGAGCTGTTTTTT. This translates into CASSMLSPAGGTGELFF.

The chain uses TRBV13 and TRBJ2-7; D ambiguous. V was trimmed by 3 bases and J by 2 bases, leaving 8 bases between them. Germline CDR1 is PRHDT and CDR2 is FYEKMQ (reference sequence). The CDR3 is 13 amino acids. Here the CDR3 DNA reads TGTGCCAGCAGCTTTACTTCCACCTACGAGCAGTACTTC. Encoded protein: CASSFTSTYEQYF.

This chain's CDR3 is CASSPGAYEQYF. The CDR3 DNA reads as TGCGCCAGCAGCCCGGGTGCCTACGAGCAGTACTTC. The chain employs TRBV5-1 and TRBJ2-7, with no clear D. The V gene lost 4 bases and the J gene lost 2 bases, with 7 bases spanning the gap. The CDR3 runs 12 residues. The germline gives CDR1 SGHRS, CDR2 YFSETQ.

The chain couples TRBV7-9 to TRBJ2-7; D remains unclear. CDR3 length: 12 amino acids. The V gene lost 4 bases and the J gene lost 4 bases, with 8 bases spanning the gap. CDR1 is SEHNR, CDR2 FQNEAQ, per germline (reference sequence). Written as DNA, the CDR3 is TGTGCCAGCAGCTCACACCAATACGAGCAGTACTTC. This sequence encodes CASSSHQYEQYF.

Written as DNA, the CDR3 is TGTGCCAGTAGGGACAGGGGGTTCCACGAGCAGTACTTC. It yields the protein CASRDRGFHEQYF. The chain links TRBV19 to TRBJ2-7, with 10 bases aligning to TRBD1. This CDR3 is 13 amino acids long. Germline V gene lookup returns CDR1 LNHDA and CDR2 SQIVND (reference sequence). With V trimmed by 6 bases and J by 5 bases, 4 bases remained unmatched.

The genes are TRBV5-6 and TRBJ1-3, with a possible D match to TRBD1 (5 bases). The CDR3 loop spans 15 amino acids. V was cut by 4 bases and J by 4 bases, with 15 bases left in between. Per the germline V gene, CDR1 is SGHDT and CDR2 is YYEEEE. This chain's CDR3 is CASSDSTRIGNTIYF. The CDR3 DNA follows: TGTGCCAGCAGCGACAGCACCAGAATCGGAAACACCATATATTTT.

This chain joins TRBV27 and TRBJ2-7; TRBD1 matches at 7 bases. V trimming: 9 bases; J trimming: 2 bases; junction bases outside the gene matches: 7. This CDR3 comprises 13 residues. CDR1 MNHEY and CDR2 SMNVEV come from the germline V gene (reference sequence). The CDR3 loop is CASSRQGTYEQYF. The CDR3 nucleotides read TGTGCCAGTTCCCGACAGGGCACCTACGAGCAGTACTTC.

The J gene is TRBJ2-4, the V gene TRBV7-8; TRBD2 matches at 10 bases. The CDR3 loop spans 18 amino acids. Germline V CDR1 and CDR2: SGHVS, FQNEAQ. The junction had 15 bases not matched to a gene; V was cut back by 1 base and J by 9 bases. In nucleotides, the CDR3 is TGTGCCAGCAGCTTAGTGGCCAGAGCGGGGGGGTTCTTGGGCATTCAGTACTTC. It codes for CASSLVARAGGFLGIQYF.

The chain is built from TRBV4-3 and TRBJ1-6; D gene ambiguous. The V end lost 3 bases, the J end lost 1 base, and 10 bases lay between the germline ends. Germline CDR1 and CDR2: LGHNA and YSLEER. This CDR3 is 16 amino acids long. CDR3 sequence (DNA): TGCGCCAGCAGCCAGGGAGAAGGATCCTATAATTCACCCCTCCACTTT. As protein: CASSQGEGSYNSPLHF.

A single count supports this clone. This sequence joins TRBV18 and TRBJ2-1, with 8 nucleotides matching TRBD2. This CDR3 has 13 amino acids. V was pared by 3 bases and J by 9 bases, with 4 bases of the junction left unmatched. CDR1 and CDR2 (germline): KGHSH, LQKENI. The DNA of the CDR3 is TGTGCCAGCTCACCGGCGGGGGGAGGTGAGCAGTTCTTC. Residues: CASSPAGGGEQFF.

This clone was detected a few times. The V and J genes are TRBV29-1 and TRBJ1-1; no reliable D call. V lost 2 bases and J lost 1, with 5 bases in between. Germline assignment: CDR1 SQVTM and CDR2 ANQGSEA. CDR3 length: 12 residues. CDR3 nucleotides: TGCAGCGTTGAACGGGGGAACACTGAAGCTTTCTTT. It specifies CSVERGNTEAFF.